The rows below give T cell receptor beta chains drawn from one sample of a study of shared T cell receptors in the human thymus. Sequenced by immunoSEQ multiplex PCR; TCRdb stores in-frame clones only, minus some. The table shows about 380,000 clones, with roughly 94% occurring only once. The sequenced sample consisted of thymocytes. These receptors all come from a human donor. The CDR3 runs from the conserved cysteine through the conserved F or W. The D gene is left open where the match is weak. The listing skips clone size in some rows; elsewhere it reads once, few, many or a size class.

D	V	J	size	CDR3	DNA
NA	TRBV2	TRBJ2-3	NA	CASSNYGGSPHEITDTQYF	TGTGCCAGCAGTAATTATGGCGGAAGCCCCCATGAGATTACAGATACGCAGTATTTT
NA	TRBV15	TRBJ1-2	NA	CATSAEGRRYGYTF	TGTGCCACCTCCGCCGAGGGCCGGAGGTATGGCTACACCTTC
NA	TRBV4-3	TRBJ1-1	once	CASSQARRDTEAFF	TGCGCCAGCAGCCAAGCCCGGCGGGACACTGAAGCTTTCTTT
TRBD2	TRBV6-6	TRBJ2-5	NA	CASSNRGSPRETQYF	TGTGCCAGCAGTAACCGCGGGAGCCCACGAGAGACCCAGTACTTC
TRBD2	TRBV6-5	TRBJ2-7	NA	CASSYSSGTNSYEQYF	TGTGCCAGCAGTTACTCTAGCGGGACTAACTCCTACGAGCAGTACTTC
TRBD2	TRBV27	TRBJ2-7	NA	CASSETSGKWNEQYF	TGTGCCAGCAGTGAAACTAGCGGGAAATGGAACGAGCAGTACTTC
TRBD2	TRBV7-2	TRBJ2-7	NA	CASSYHPEREGLEQYF	TGTGCCAGCAGTTATCACCCAGAGCGGGAGGGCCTCGAGCAGTACTTC
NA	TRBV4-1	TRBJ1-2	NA	CASSQDLGVDGYTF	TGCGCCAGCAGCCAAGATCTGGGGGTAGATGGCTACACCTTC
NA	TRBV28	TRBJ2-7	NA	CASSFPNIHEQYF	TGTGCCAGCAGTTTTCCCAACATCCACGAGCAGTACTTC
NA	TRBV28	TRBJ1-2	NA	CASSLRGARNGYTF	TGTGCCAGCAGTTTAAGGGGGGCGAGAAATGGCTACACCTTC
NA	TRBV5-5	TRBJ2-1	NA	CASSLDPRVGSDEQFF	TGTGCCAGCAGCTTAGACCCCAGGGTGGGGAGCGATGAGCAGTTCTTC
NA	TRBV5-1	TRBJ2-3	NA	CASSLAPWGTDTQYF	TGCGCCAGCAGCCTCGCCCCGTGGGGCACAGATACGCAGTATTTT
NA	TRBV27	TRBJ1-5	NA	CASSPRGPKRNQPQHF	TGTGCCAGCAGTCCCAGGGGACCTAAACGCAATCAGCCCCAGCATTTT
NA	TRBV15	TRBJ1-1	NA	CATSRDRNTEAFF	TGTGCCACCAGCAGAGATAGGAACACTGAAGCTTTCTTT
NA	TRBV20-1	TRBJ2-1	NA	CSARERFEQFF	TGCAGTGCTAGAGAGCGATTTGAGCAGTTCTTC
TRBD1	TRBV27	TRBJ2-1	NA	CASWPGTGPYNEQFF	TGTGCCAGCTGGCCCGGGACAGGGCCCTACAATGAGCAGTTCTTC
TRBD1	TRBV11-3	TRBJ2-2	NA	CASSLVSGGTGELFF	TGTGCCAGCAGCTTAGTTTCAGGGGGCACCGGGGAGCTGTTTTTT
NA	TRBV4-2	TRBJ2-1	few	CASSQDGQQQYNEQFF	TGTGCCAGCAGCCAAGATGGCCAGCAGCAGTACAATGAGCAGTTCTTC
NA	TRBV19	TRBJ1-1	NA	CASSIHLPGLGDFF	TGTGCCAGTAGTATTCACTTACCGGGACTTGGGGATTTCTTT
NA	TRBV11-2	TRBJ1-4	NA	CASSSPQETKEKLFF	TGTGCCAGCAGCTCCCCTCAGGAGACCAAAGAAAAACTGTTTTTT
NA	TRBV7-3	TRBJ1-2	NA	CASSMYRREGYTF	TGTGCCAGCAGCATGTACCGCCGGGAGGGCTACACCTTC
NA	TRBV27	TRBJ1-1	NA	CASSFPNTEAFF	TGTGCCAGCAGTTTCCCGAACACTGAAGCTTTCTTT
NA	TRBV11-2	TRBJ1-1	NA	CASSLRRQVEAFF	TGTGCCAGCAGCCTACGTCGACAGGTGGAAGCTTTCTTT
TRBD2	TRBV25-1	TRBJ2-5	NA	CASTMGVPGTSEEETQYF	TGTGCCAGCACTATGGGTGTCCCAGGGACTAGCGAGGAGGAGACCCAGTACTTC
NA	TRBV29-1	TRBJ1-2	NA	CSVGQPYGYTF	TGCAGCGTTGGACAGCCCTATGGCTACACCTTC
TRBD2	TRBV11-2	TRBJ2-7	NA	CASSLGLAGVEQYF	TGTGCCAGCAGCCTGGGACTAGCGGGAGTCGAGCAGTACTTC
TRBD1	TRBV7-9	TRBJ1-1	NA	CASSSQTGNNTEAFF	TGTGCCAGCAGCTCCCAGACAGGGAACAACACTGAAGCTTTCTTT
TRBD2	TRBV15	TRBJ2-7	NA	CATSALAIAGRYEQYF	TGTGCCACCAGCGCCCTGGCGATAGCGGGAAGGTACGAGCAGTACTTC
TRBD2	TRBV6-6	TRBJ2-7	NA	CASSALQTSVSYEQYF	TGTGCCAGCAGCGCCCTCCAGACTAGCGTCTCCTACGAGCAGTACTTC
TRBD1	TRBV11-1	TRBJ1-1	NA	CASSLLDRGTHMNTEAFF	TGTGCCAGCAGCTTACTAGACAGGGGGACTCACATGAACACTGAAGCTTTCTTT
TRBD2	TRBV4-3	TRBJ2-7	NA	CASSQDPGGVREQYF	TGCGCCAGCAGCCAAGACCCGGGGGGGGTCCGCGAGCAGTACTTC
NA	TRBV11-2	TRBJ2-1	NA	CASSPTGHSYNEQFF	TGTGCCAGCAGCCCCACGGGACACTCCTACAATGAGCAGTTCTTC
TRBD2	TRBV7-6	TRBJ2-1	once	CASSLGVGTRGNEQFF	TGTGCCAGCAGTCTCGGGGTCGGGACTAGGGGGAATGAGCAGTTCTTC
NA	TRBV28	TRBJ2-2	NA	CASSLRDIPPGELFF	TGTGCCAGCAGTCTCCGGGACATTCCCCCCGGGGAGCTGTTTTTT
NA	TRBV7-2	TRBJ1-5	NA	CASSPPETGHSPQHF	TGTGCCAGCAGCCCCCCTGAGACGGGACATTCGCCCCAGCATTTT
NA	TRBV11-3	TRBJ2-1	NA	CASSFRAVPWDEQFF	TGTGCCAGCAGCTTTAGAGCGGTTCCGTGGGATGAGCAGTTCTTC
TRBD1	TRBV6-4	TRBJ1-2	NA	CASSVHSRDRGLAGYTF	TGTGCCAGCAGTGTTCATTCCCGGGACAGGGGGCTGGCTGGCTACACCTTC
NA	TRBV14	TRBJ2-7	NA	CASSEHGLPMHYEQYF	TGTGCCAGCAGCGAACACGGGCTCCCCATGCACTACGAGCAGTACTTC
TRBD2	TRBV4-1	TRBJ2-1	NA	CASSQEPLAGARVPLLEQFF	TGCGCCAGCAGCCAAGAGCCACTAGCGGGGGCTCGCGTGCCTCTCCTTGAGCAGTTCTTC
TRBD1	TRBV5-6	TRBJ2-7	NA	CASSFGPTPRDRGPYEQYF	TGTGCCAGCAGCTTCGGCCCGACACCCCGGGACAGGGGCCCCTACGAGCAGTACTTC
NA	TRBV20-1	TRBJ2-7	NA	CSAIPVAEQYF	TGCAGTGCTATCCCCGTTGCCGAGCAGTACTTC
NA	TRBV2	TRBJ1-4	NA	CATARGPNEKLFF	TGTGCCACCGCAAGGGGTCCTAATGAAAAACTGTTTTTT
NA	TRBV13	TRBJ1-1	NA	CASRRNLLLNTEAFF	TGTGCCAGCAGGAGGAACCTCCTTTTGAACACTGAAGCTTTCTTT
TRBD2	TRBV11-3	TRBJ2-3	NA	CASSGGRALGFTDTQYF	TGTGCCAGCTCGGGCGGGAGGGCCTTAGGTTTCACAGATACGCAGTATTTT
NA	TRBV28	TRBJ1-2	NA	CASSEFGVNYGYTF	TGTGCCAGCAGTGAGTTCGGGGTCAACTATGGCTACACCTTC
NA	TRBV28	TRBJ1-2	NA	CASSIRSSYTF	TGTGCCAGCAGTATCAGGAGCTCCTACACCTTC
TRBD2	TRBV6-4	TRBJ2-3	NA	CASSDEAGRSDTQYF	TGTGCCAGCAGTGACGAAGCGGGAAGGAGCGATACGCAGTATTTT
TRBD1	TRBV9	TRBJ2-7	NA	CASSPRDRGSEQYF	TGTGCCAGCAGCCCTCGGGACAGGGGGAGCGAGCAGTACTTC
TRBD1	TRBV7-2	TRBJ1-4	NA	CASSLARTGFFSTNEKLFF	TGTGCCAGCAGCTTAGCCCGGACAGGCTTTTTTTCAACTAATGAAAAACTGTTTTTT
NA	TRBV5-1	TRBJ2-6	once	CASRADGNSGANVLTF	TGCGCCAGCAGGGCCGACGGAAACTCTGGGGCCAACGTCCTGACTTTC
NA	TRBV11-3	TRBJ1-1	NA	CASSSQGKEAFF	TGTGCCAGCAGCTCTCAGGGGAAGGAAGCTTTCTTT
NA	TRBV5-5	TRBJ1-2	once	CASSRHRKTPNYGYTF	TGTGCCAGCAGCCGACACAGGAAAACTCCTAACTATGGCTACACCTTC
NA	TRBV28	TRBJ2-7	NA	CASSGTPWGDRNEQYF	TGTGCCAGCAGTGGGACCCCCTGGGGGGACCGGAACGAGCAGTACTTC
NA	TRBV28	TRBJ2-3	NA	CASSSGTFIAYF	TGTGCCAGCAGTTCTGGGACCTTCATCGCGTATTTT
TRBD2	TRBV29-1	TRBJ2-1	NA	CSVPGTSGSFGADEQFF	TGCAGCGTACCCGGGACTAGCGGGAGCTTCGGGGCGGATGAGCAGTTCTTC
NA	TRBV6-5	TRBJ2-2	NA	CASSYSAPNTGELFF	TGTGCCAGCAGTTACTCTGCCCCTAACACCGGGGAGCTGTTTTTT
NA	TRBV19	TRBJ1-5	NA	CASSIRKHSCNQPQHF	TGTGCCAGTAGTATCCGCAAACACAGCTGTAATCAGCCCCAGCATTTT
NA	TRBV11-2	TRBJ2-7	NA	CASSTTPRSYEQYF	TGTGCCAGCAGCACGACCCCAAGGTCCTACGAGCAGTACTTC
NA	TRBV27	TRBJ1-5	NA	CASSLRPLGLFWPQHF	TGTGCCAGCAGTTTAAGGCCCCTGGGGCTGTTCTGGCCCCAGCATTTT